The 14 T cell receptor beta chains below all came from one sample that was sequenced in a study of shared clonotypes between healthy human individuals (dated by TCRdb to the early 2020s). For the CD8 naive samples, CD45RO-negative cells were positively selected for CCR7, yielding a CD45RA+CCR7+ population from which TemRA cells were excluded. The library was generated by the immunoSEQ multiplex PCR assay. TCRdb limited this immuneACCESS table to in-frame rearrangements with V and J called. A share of clones is missing; checked studies link under half to unresolved V genes, and the rest is unexplained. In this sample the table shows 660,000 or so clones, approximately 96% of which occur a single time. Roughly 0.1% of the sample rests with the top ten. What was sequenced was naive CD8+ T cells sorted from blood. This sample's cell subset or site label indicates: CD45RA+CCR7+. The receptors derive from a woman in her twenties or thirties in good health.

V and J are TRBV19 and TRBJ2-1, with no clear D. Trimming pared 5 bases from V and 8 bases from J, leaving 4 bases between. CDR3 length: 10 residues. In germline, CDR1 is LNHDA, CDR2 SQIVND (reference sequence). CDR3 in DNA: TGTGCCAGTAGTCATGATGAGCAGTTCTTC. It specifies CASSHDEQFF.

The genes are TRBV10-3 and TRBJ1-5, with a weak D call TRBD1 (6 bases). The germline gives CDR1 ENHRY, CDR2 SYGVKD. This CDR3 comprises 17 residues. Trimming pared 0 bases from V and 0 bases from J, leaving 12 bases between. The CDR3 loop reads CAISESMVGASNQPQHF. The DNA for the CDR3 is TGTGCCATCAGTGAGTCGATGGTGGGGGCTAGCAATCAGCCCCAGCATTTT.

The chain combines TRBV28 with TRBJ2-2; weak D call: TRBD1 (6 bases). The length of the CDR3 is 21 residues. V lost 6 bases and J 4 bases, leaving 33 bases between the germline ends. Germline V gene sequence: CDR1 MDHEN, CDR2 SYDVKM. DNA of the CDR3: TGTGCCAGCAGATCAACTAGGGGACACGGGATCAGACTGACATTCACCGGGGAGCTGTTTTTT. As protein: CASRSTRGHGIRLTFTGELFF.

This clone was found once. This rearrangement joins TRBV6-6 to TRBJ1-1; no clear D gene. The CDR3 covers 12 residues. Trimming pared 4 bases from V and 4 bases from J, leaving 7 bases between. Germline values: CDR1 MNHNY, CDR2 SVGAGI (reference sequence). CDR3 in DNA: TGTGCCAGCAGTTCCACGTCCACTGAAGCTTTCTTT. Translated: CASSSTSTEAFF.

This chain connects TRBV15 to TRBJ1-1, with TRBD1 as a possible D gene (6 bases). CDR1 is LNHNV and CDR2 is YYDKDF in the germline V gene (reference sequence). V dropped 5 bases and J dropped 3 bases, with 16 bases sitting between them. The CDR3 has 15 amino acids. Written as DNA, the CDR3 is TGTGCCACCAGCGGGCCGACAGGCCCCGACACTGAAGCTTTCTTT. This sequence encodes CATSGPTGPDTEAFF. The whole variable domain, filled in from reference TRBV15 and TRBJ1-1, reads DAMVIQNPRYQVTQFGKPVTLSCSQTLNHNVMYWYQQKSSQAPKLLFHYYDKDFNNEADTPDNFQSRRPNTSFCFLDIRSPGLGDTAMYLCATSGPTGPDTEAFFGQGTRLTVV.

Only one count was recorded for this clone. The sample has other DNA sequences that encode this CDR3 too. The J gene is TRBJ1-4, the V gene TRBV9; 8 bases agree with TRBD1. This CDR3 spans 16 amino acids. After removal of 0 bases from V and 0 bases from J, the junction contained 1 base not matched to a gene. Looked up from germline, CDR1 is SGDLS and CDR2 is YYNGEE. The CDR3: CASSVGQGTTNEKLFF. The CDR3 bases are TGTGCCAGCAGCGTAGGACAGGGGACAACTAATGAAAAACTGTTTTTT.

J is TRBJ2-7 and V is TRBV28; TRBD2 agrees at 7 bases. Losses at the gene ends were 2 bases for V and 3 bases for J; bases not matched to a gene: 7. CDR1 and CDR2 (germline): MDHEN, SYDVKM. This CDR3 is 15 amino acids long. The CDR3 coding sequence is TGTGCCAGCAGTTTACCGGCTAGCGGAGACTACGAGCAGTACTTC. This gives the protein CASSLPASGDYEQYF.

This clone has just one count. V is TRBV28 and J is TRBJ1-4; D remains unclear. The CDR3 spans 15 residues. Trimming shortened V by 6 bases and J by 0 bases, and 11 bases separated the two germline ends. Germline values: CDR1 MDHEN, CDR2 SYDVKM. This chain's CDR3 is CASRSELATNEKLFF. CDR3 bases: TGTGCCAGCAGGTCAGAACTTGCAACTAATGAAAAACTGTTTTTT.

With regard to this clone: Other DNA sequences from this sample encode an identical CDR3 as well. The chain couples TRBV4-1 to TRBJ2-1; D is uncertain. The ends were cut back, 3 bases at V and 7 bases at J, with 4 bases in the middle. Germline CDR1 MGHRA, CDR2 YSYEKL. This CDR3 is 11 amino acids long. CDR3 nucleotides: TGCGCCAGCAGCCAGTTAAATGAGCAGTTCTTC. It yields the protein CASSQLNEQFF.

The chain has TRBV5-6 and TRBJ2-2; 12 bases agree with TRBD1. Trimming removed 2 bases from V and 5 bases from J; junction bases left unmatched: 10. Germline V gene sequence: CDR1 SGHDT, CDR2 YYEEEE. CDR3 length equals 18 residues. The CDR3 DNA sequence: TGTGCCAGCAGCTTTTCTCCTCCGGGACAGGGGGCAACCGGGGAGCTGTTTTTT. As protein: CASSFSPPGQGATGELFF.

The V call is TRBV5-1, the J call TRBJ2-7; no definite D call. Germline values: CDR1 SGHRS, CDR2 YFSETQ. Deletions cut 0 bases from V and 3 bases from J, with 10 bases between. The CDR3 covers 14 residues. CDR3 in DNA: TGCGCCAGCAGCTTGGTGGGCCATAGCTACGAGCAGTACTTC. Translation: CASSLVGHSYEQYF.

This chain links TRBV25-1 with TRBJ2-2; tentatively, D is TRBD2 (6 bases). Germline V CDR1 and CDR2: MGHDK, SYGVNS. Trimming took 4 bases from V and 7 from J, leaving 13 bases between them. This CDR3 has 14 residues. The chain's CDR3 is CASSVRGGSGELFF. As DNA, the CDR3 is TGTGCCAGCAGTGTAAGGGGAGGTAGCGGGGAGCTGTTTTTT.

This clone was recorded only once. The CDR3 region has the DNA TGCAGCGTTGACAGGGATAGGGCTACGCGAGGCTACACCTTC. Translated: CSVDRDRATRGYTF. This sequence joins TRBV29-1 and TRBJ1-2, with a tentative D call TRBD1 (5 bases). Germline V gene sequence: CDR1 SQVTM, CDR2 ANQGSEA. The V and J ends lost 3 bases and 8 bases respectively, with 19 bases between them. The CDR3 has 14 residues.

The rearrangement joins TRBV7-9 to TRBJ2-1; perhaps D is TRBD1 or TRBD2 (5 bases each). The germline V gene has CDR1 SEHNR and CDR2 FQNEAQ (reference sequence). The CDR3 length is 14 residues. Trimming shortened V by 4 bases and J by 9 bases, and 16 bases separated the two germline ends. This chain's CDR3 is CASSSGWGRVEQFF. The DNA for the CDR3 is TGTGCCAGCAGCTCGGGCTGGGGGAGAGTTGAGCAGTTCTTC.